Detailed here is one T cell receptor (beta chain). Its antigen is still unknown. The junction shows a germline mismatch at one end, possibly a read error. The CDR3 length is 16 residues. Per the germline V gene, CDR1 is SSHAT and CDR2 is FNYEAQ (reference sequence). Amplification used 60 Vbeta primers and 13 Jbeta primers. Method: immunoSEQ multiplex PCR; TCRdb's copy keeps in-frame clones and lacks some. The sample has 80,000 to 90,000 clones, more than 65% seen once. This sample stems from a study of cytomegalovirus exposure and HLA in healthy donors. Whole-study results and caveats: For most TCR beta V segments, an earlier analysis put the productive rate at about 87% or about 30% of the time. The study labeled fewer than 200 TCR beta chains cytomegalovirus-associated.

The sample consisted of PBMCs. The TCR originated in a young man in good health and CMV-seronegative. The rearrangement links TRBV7-7 to TRBJ2-2; D gene ambiguous. In nucleotides, the CDR3 is TGTGCTAGCAGCTTACATTCCCCCGGGAACACCGGGGAGCTGTTTTTT. Its translation: CASSLHSPGNTGELFF.